This T cell receptor beta chain was profiled in a study of shared clonotypes between healthy human individuals. Measured with immunoSEQ multiplex PCR; TCRdb has only the in-frame clones, and not every one. The sample has about 380,000 clones, 90% to 97% seen once. Sequencing used memory CD8+ T cells sorted from blood. The subset was: CD45RO+ cells pooled with CCR7-negative TemRA cells. The sequence was collected from a man younger than 45 in good health.

The CDR3 DNA reads TGCGCCAGCATGTCGGTAAGCTCCTACAATGAGCAGTTCTTC. Its translation: CASMSVSSYNEQFF. This chain uses TRBV4-1 with TRBJ2-1; no definite D call. Per the germline V gene, CDR1 is MGHRA and CDR2 is YSYEKL. CDR3 size: 14 residues. The germline V and J ends were trimmed by 7 bases and 0 bases, with 10 bases remaining between them.